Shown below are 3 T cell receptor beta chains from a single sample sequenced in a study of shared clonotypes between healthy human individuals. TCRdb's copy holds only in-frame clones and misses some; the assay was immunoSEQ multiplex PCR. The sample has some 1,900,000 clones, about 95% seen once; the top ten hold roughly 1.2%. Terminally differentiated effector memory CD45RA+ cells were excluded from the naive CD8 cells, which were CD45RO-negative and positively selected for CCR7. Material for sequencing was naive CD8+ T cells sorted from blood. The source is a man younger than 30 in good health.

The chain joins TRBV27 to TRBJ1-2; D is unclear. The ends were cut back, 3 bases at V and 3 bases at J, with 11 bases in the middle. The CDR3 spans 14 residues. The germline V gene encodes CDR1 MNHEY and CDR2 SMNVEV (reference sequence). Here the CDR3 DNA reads TGTGCCAGCAGTTTCCAACAAGGGCACTATGGCTACACCTTC. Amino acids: CASSFQQGHYGYTF.

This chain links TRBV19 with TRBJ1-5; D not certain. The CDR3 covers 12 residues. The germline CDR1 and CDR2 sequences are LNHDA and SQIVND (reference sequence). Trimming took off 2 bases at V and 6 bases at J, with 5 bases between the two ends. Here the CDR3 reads CASSISGQPQHF. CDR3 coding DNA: TGTGCCAGTAGTATATCGGGTCAGCCCCAGCATTTT.

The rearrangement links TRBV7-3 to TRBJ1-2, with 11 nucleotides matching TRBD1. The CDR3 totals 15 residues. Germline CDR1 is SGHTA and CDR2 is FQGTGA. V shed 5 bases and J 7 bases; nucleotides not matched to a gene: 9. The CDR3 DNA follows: TGTGCCAGCAGCCACTCGCCCGGGACAGGGGGTGGCTACACCTTC. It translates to CASSHSPGTGGGYTF.